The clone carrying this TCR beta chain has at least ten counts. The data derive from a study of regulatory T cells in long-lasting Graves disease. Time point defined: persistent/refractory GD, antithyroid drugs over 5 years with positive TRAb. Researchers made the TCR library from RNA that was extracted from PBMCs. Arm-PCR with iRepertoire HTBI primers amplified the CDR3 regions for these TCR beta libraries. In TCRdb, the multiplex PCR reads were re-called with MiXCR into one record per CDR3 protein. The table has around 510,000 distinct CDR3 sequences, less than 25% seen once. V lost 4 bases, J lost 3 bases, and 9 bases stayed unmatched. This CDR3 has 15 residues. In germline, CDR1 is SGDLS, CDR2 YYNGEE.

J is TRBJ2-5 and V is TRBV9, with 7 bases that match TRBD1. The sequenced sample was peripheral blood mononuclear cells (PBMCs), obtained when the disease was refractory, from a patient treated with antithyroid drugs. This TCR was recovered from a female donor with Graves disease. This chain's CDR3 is CASSPGQAVEETQYF. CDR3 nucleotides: TGTGCCAGCAGCCCCGGACAGGCGGTTGAAGAGACCCAGTACTTC.